This T cell receptor beta chain was sequenced in a study of regulatory T cells in long-lasting Graves disease. Time point of the sample: newly diagnosed GD, antithyroid drugs for less than 3 months. PBMC-derived RNA was used for the TCR library. A note on this clonotype: Its antigen is unknown.

General study findings and limits: Favoring TRBV28, TRBJ1-2 and TRBJ2-5 was a feature seen in persistent disease. Between persistent patients, 2,500 to 3,500 public clonotypes were shared, exceeding the 800 to 1,000 shared between new patients.

Germline V gene lookup returns CDR1 LGHNA and CDR2 YNFKEQ. The CDR3 spans 16 residues. V lost 4 bases to trimming and J lost 7 bases, with 22 bases between them. Arm-PCR of CDR3 regions and iRepertoire HTBI primers were used to build TCR beta libraries. One entry per CDR3 protein, called by TCRdb with MiXCR from the multiplex PCR reads. The sample includes around 400,000 distinct CDR3 sequences, 15% to 19% of them seen just once. The chain is built from TRBV4-2 and TRBJ1-2; possible D gene TRBD1, 6 bases. This sequence was found in a female donor with Graves disease. The specimen was peripheral blood mononuclear cells (PBMCs), collected at new diagnosis, from a patient treated with antithyroid drugs. This CDR3 is CASSPGSDRSVGGYTF. CDR3 sequence (DNA): TGTGCCAGCAGCCCGGGCTCGGACAGATCTGTAGGTGGCTACACCTTC.